What follows are 24 T cell receptor beta chains derived from one specimen sequenced in a study of T cell repertoires in cytomegalovirus infection. The antigens these receptors bind are not known. TCRdb processed the reads anew with MiXCR; each CDR3 protein has one entry. The sample shows roughly 990,000 distinct CDR3 sequences, around 31% of them seen only once. The material sequenced was cultured CD8+ T cells from PBMCs, taken from culture after CMV antigen stimulation. The receptors derive from a human donor in good health (CMV status not recorded). Some clones in this sample may be carry-over from other donors' samples.

This clonotype has just a few counts. The genes are TRBV5-1 and TRBJ1-5; unclear D gene. This CDR3 region has 11 residues. Per germline, CDR1 SGHRS and CDR2 YFSETQ. V shed 4 bases and J shed 7 bases, with 6 bases lying between them. CDR3 amino acids: CASSRGQPQHF. CDR3 nucleotide sequence: TGCGCCAGCAGCAGAGGACAGCCCCAGCATTTT.

The chain couples TRBV7-6 to TRBJ2-2; either TRBD1 or TRBD2 may supply D (5 bases each). Trimming took 7 bases from V and 3 from J, leaving 18 bases between them. This CDR3 comprises 16 residues. Germline-derived CDR1 and CDR2 are SGHVS and FNYEAQ. This chain's CDR3 is CASTAPGQLDTGELFF. DNA for the CDR3: TGTGCCAGCACAGCTCCGGGGCAGTTGGACACCGGGGAGCTGTTTTTT.

The V and J genes are TRBV25-1 and TRBJ1-1; 8 bases are a match to TRBD1. Germline V gene sequence: CDR1 MGHDK, CDR2 SYGVNS. The CDR3 length is 14 residues. Losses at the gene ends were 4 bases for V and 4 bases for J; bases not matched to a gene: 5. The CDR3 coding sequence is TGTGCCAGCAGTGTCACAGGGGGTACCACTGAAGCTTTCTTT. Translation: CASSVTGGTTEAFF.

This clonotype was seen only a few times. The genes are TRBV6-5 and TRBJ1-5; a possible D gene is TRBD1 (6 bases). This CDR3 spans 15 amino acids. Trimming took off 6 bases at V and 2 bases at J, with 14 bases between the two ends. CDR1 MNHEY and CDR2 SVGAGI come from the germline V gene. The DNA for the CDR3 is TGTGCCAGCAGCCAACAGGGAAACGGCAATCAGCCCCAGCATTTT. Translated, it gives CASSQQGNGNQPQHF.

This clonotype was seen at least ten times. The rearrangement joins TRBV7-8 to TRBJ1-1; D is unclear. The CDR3 loop spans 14 amino acids. V dropped 4 bases and J dropped 0 bases, with 9 bases sitting between them. Per the germline V gene, CDR1 is SGHVS and CDR2 is FQNEAQ. CDR3 loop: CASSSRTVNTEAFF. DNA of the CDR3: TGTGCCAGCAGCTCCCGTACGGTGAACACTGAAGCTTTCTTT.

This clonotype was picked up a small number of times. The V gene is TRBV9, the J gene TRBJ2-1; a possible D gene is TRBD2 (5 bases). V was trimmed by 0 bases and J by 7 bases, leaving 11 bases between them. The CDR3 is made up of 14 amino acids. Germline CDR1 reads SGDLS; CDR2 reads YYNGEE. The CDR3 loop reads CASSVVEGRNEQFF. The CDR3 nucleotides are TGTGCCAGCAGCGTAGTTGAGGGAAGGAATGAGCAGTTCTTC.

This sequence joins TRBV7-6 and TRBJ2-1; 7 bases match TRBD1. The CDR3 is 15 amino acids. V shed 2 bases and J 4 bases; nucleotides not matched to a gene: 5. The germline gives CDR1 SGHVS, CDR2 FNYEAQ. CDR3 sequence reads: CASSLKTGIYNEQFF. The DNA of the CDR3 is TGTGCCAGCAGCTTAAAGACAGGGATTTACAATGAGCAGTTCTTC.

This clonotype has more than one count but fewer than ten. This CDR3 is CASSYSRDLGYGYTF. The CDR3 DNA reads as TGTGCCAGCAGTTACTCAAGGGACTTAGGCTATGGCTACACCTTC. This chain links TRBV6-5 with TRBJ1-2; a weak D match, TRBD1 (5 bases). V was shortened by 0 bases and J by 4 bases, with 12 bases between the two germline ends. This CDR3 is built from 15 residues. CDR1 and CDR2 from the germline V gene are MNHEY and SVGAGI.

This clonotype has only a few counts. The chain couples TRBV6-4 to TRBJ1-5; D ambiguous. V was pared by 3 bases and J by 0 bases, with 9 bases between. The CDR3 loop spans 15 amino acids. CDR1 MRHNA and CDR2 SNTAGT come from the germline V gene. CDR3 residues: CASSEEPGSNQPQHF. In DNA form, the CDR3 reads TGTGCCAGCAGTGAAGAGCCGGGTAGCAATCAGCCCCAGCATTTT.

V usage is TRBV19 and J usage is TRBJ1-5; D possibly corresponds to TRBD1 (5 bases). Per the germline V gene, CDR1 is LNHDA and CDR2 is SQIVND (reference sequence). The CDR3 runs to 13 residues. The V end lost 3 bases, the J end lost 9 bases, and 12 bases lay between the germline ends. The CDR3 is CASSIGGSWPQHF. In DNA form, the CDR3 reads TGTGCCAGTAGTATCGGGGGATCATGGCCCCAGCATTTT. Filled out from reference TRBV19 and TRBJ1-5, the complete variable domain reads DGGITQSPKYLFRKEGQNVTLSCEQNLNHDAMYWYRQDPGQGLRLIYYSQIVNDFQKGDIAEGYSVSREKKESFPLTVTSAQKNPTAFYLCASSIGGSWPQHFGDGTRLSIL.

This sequence joins TRBV12-3 or TRBV12-4 and TRBJ1-3; D unresolved. CDR3 size: 15 residues. V was pared by 5 bases and J by 0 bases, with 11 bases between. The CDR3, as DNA: TGTGCCAGCAGTCCCCAGGCCTACTCTGGAAACACCATATATTTT. This gives the protein CASSPQAYSGNTIYF.

A note on this clonotype: The junction shows a germline mismatch at one end, possibly a read error. The chain has TRBV7-9 and TRBJ1-6; D is unclear. Germline CDR1 SEHNR, CDR2 FQNEAQ (reference sequence). CDR3 length equals 16 residues. CDR3 sequence: CASSPVDRSHNSPLHF. CDR3 bases: TGTGCCAGCAGCCCGGTAGACCGCTCCCATAATTCACCCCTCCACTTT.

This clonotype was counted at least ten times. The chain couples TRBV28 to TRBJ1-5; TRBD1 matches 9 bases. V was clipped by 5 bases and J by 2 bases; unmatched bases: 4. The CDR3 has 15 residues. The germline gives CDR1 MDHEN, CDR2 SYDVKM. CDR3 bases: TGTGCCAGCAGTCACCGGACAGGGGGCAATCAGCCCCAGCATTTT. Translating it yields CASSHRTGGNQPQHF.

The chain uses TRBV13 and TRBJ1-2, with a tentative D call TRBD1 (6 bases). The V gene lost 4 bases and the J gene lost 5 bases, with 8 bases spanning the gap. The V gene's germline CDR1 is PRHDT and CDR2 FYEKMQ (reference sequence). This CDR3 region has 12 residues. CDR3 DNA: TGTGCCAGCAGCTACAGGGTGTATGGCTACACCTTC. It yields the protein CASSYRVYGYTF.

The V gene is TRBV20-1, the J gene TRBJ2-3; 8 bases line up with TRBD1. V shed 5 bases, J shed 2 bases, and the junction held 6 bases outside the gene matches. Germline CDR1 DFQATT, CDR2 SNEGSKA (reference sequence). There are 14 residues in the CDR3. Here the CDR3 reads CSAAGTGFTDTQYF. DNA of the CDR3: TGCAGTGCTGCCGGGACAGGTTTCACAGATACGCAGTATTTT.

The chain couples TRBV19 to TRBJ2-3; D is unresolved. Trimming shortened V by 4 bases and J by 2 bases, and 13 bases separated the two germline ends. CDR1 LNHDA and CDR2 SQIVND come from the germline V gene (reference sequence). CDR3 length: 15 residues. CDR3 amino acids: CASSTTSGFTDTQYF. CDR3 coding DNA: TGTGCCAGTAGTACGACATCAGGCTTCACAGATACGCAGTATTTT.

V is TRBV6-6 and J is TRBJ2-1; the D gene could be TRBD1 or TRBD2 (5 bases each). Germline loops: CDR1 MNHNY, CDR2 SVGAGI (reference sequence). This CDR3 comprises 14 residues. The V end lost 7 bases, the J end lost 3 bases, and 13 bases lay between the germline ends. CDR3 DNA: TGTGCCAGCACCTCCGGGACGTTCTACAATGAGCAGTTCTTC. Protein sequence: CASTSGTFYNEQFF.

In the case of this clonotype: Compared with germline, one end of the junction differs, possibly owing to a read error. The chain links TRBV7-4 to TRBJ1-6, with TRBD1 matching 9 bases. This CDR3 is 14 amino acids long. Germline V gene sequence: CDR1 SGHVT, CDR2 SQSDAQ. CDR3 region: CGSRSGTGRSPLHF. As DNA, the CDR3 is TGTGGCAGCAGGTCCGGGACAGGGAGATCACCCCTCCACTTT.

This clonotype was detected ten times or more. One junction end disagrees with the germline gene, perhaps due to a read error. The chain carries TRBV7-7 and TRBJ2-2; 8 bases match TRBD2. Germline V lookup: CDR1 SSHAT, CDR2 FNYEAQ (reference sequence). The CDR3 runs 15 residues. CDR3 in amino acids: CASSSLAGGSGELFF. The CDR3 DNA follows: TGTGCTAGCAGCTCCCTGGCGGGGGGTTCCGGGGAGCTGTTTTTT.

The rearrangement uses TRBV27 and TRBJ1-2, with D possibly being TRBD1 (5 bases). This CDR3 spans 17 amino acids. Germline lookup yields CDR1 MNHEY and CDR2 SMNVEV (reference sequence). Trimming removed 5 bases from V and 2 bases from J, with 21 bases in between. As DNA, the CDR3 is TGTGCCAGCAGTAGGGGACTGACGAACCGAAAAAACTATGGCTACACCTTC. Translated: CASSRGLTNRKNYGYTF.

V gene TRBV19 combines with J gene TRBJ2-2, with 8 bases identical to TRBD1. The length of the CDR3 is 13 residues. V shed 7 bases, J shed 5 bases, and the junction held 3 bases outside the gene matches. Germline V gene sequence: CDR1 LNHDA, CDR2 SQIVND (reference sequence). The CDR3 DNA is TGTGCCAGTAAGACAGGGGCTACCGGGGAGCTGTTTTTT. This sequence encodes CASKTGATGELFF.

The V and J genes are TRBV27 and TRBJ2-1, with 10 nucleotides matching TRBD2. The CDR3 sequence is 15 residues long. V was clipped by 7 bases and J by 8 bases; unmatched bases: 11. Germline V gives CDR1 MNHEY, CDR2 SMNVEV (reference sequence). DNA of the CDR3: TGTGCCAGCACCCAAAGCGGGGGGGCTGGAGATGAGCAGTTCTTC. It specifies CASTQSGGAGDEQFF.

This clonotype was counted between two and nine times. A much larger clone lies one base from this, so it may be a read error. This chain joins TRBV7-2 and TRBJ2-1, with 8 bases that match TRBD2. Germline loops: CDR1 SGHTA, CDR2 FQGNSA. The CDR3 consists of 17 residues. CDR3 bases: TGTGCCAGCAGCTTAGACCCGGGACTAGTCGCCTACAATGTGCAGTTCTTC. Translated: CASSLDPGLVAYNVQFF.

This clonotype appeared once. This may stem from a read error, because a much larger clone lies one nucleotide away. The chain recombines TRBV7-6 with TRBJ2-7, with 9 bases that match TRBD1. With V trimmed by 0 bases and J by 5 bases, 2 bases remained unmatched. Germline lookup yields CDR1 SGHVS and CDR2 FNYEAQ. The CDR3 is 14 amino acids. The CDR3 DNA reads TGTGCCAGCAGCTTAGCGGACAGGGGAGACGAGCAGTACTTC. It yields the protein CASSLADRGDEQYF.